This T cell receptor beta chain stems from a study of lymphopenia after photon versus proton radiotherapy. Clones were read by immunoSEQ multiplex PCR, and TCRdb kept only the in-frame ones, dropping some. The table lists tens of thousands of clones, around 87% of them singletons. The sequence was obtained from a man at least 80 years old with esophageal cancer. The sample was peripheral blood, taken from a patient treated with proton-based radiotherapy.

CDR3 residues: CASSSSGSLSEQYF. DNA for the CDR3: TGTGCCAGCAGTTCGAGCGGGAGCCTCTCCGAGCAGTACTTC. V usage is TRBV2 and J usage is TRBJ2-7; 8 nucleotides line up with TRBD2. The CDR3 covers 14 residues. V dropped 5 bases and J dropped 6; count of bases not matched to a gene: 9. Germline CDR1 and CDR2: SNHLY and FYNNEI.